The 8 T cell receptor beta chains below all came from one sample that was sequenced in a study of cytotoxic CD8 clonotypes in ibrutinib-treated CLL. Libraries were prepared by immunoSEQ multiplex PCR; TCRdb keeps only in-frame clonotypes and omits some of them. The sample has 150,000 or so clones; about three quarters are singletons. The material was PBMCs, obtained after 24 months of ibrutinib treatment. The source of these receptors is a human donor with chronic lymphocytic leukemia.

This clone has only a few counts. The genes are TRBV2 and TRBJ2-3; 8 positions agree with TRBD2. J was trimmed by 0 bases and V by 4 bases; bases with no gene match: 0. The CDR3 consists of 14 residues. Germline values: CDR1 SNHLY, CDR2 FYNNEI. The CDR3 DNA reads as TGTGCCAGCAGTGGCGGGGGGAGCACAGATACGCAGTATTTT. Its protein is CASSGGGSTDTQYF.

This chain links TRBV4-2 with TRBJ2-5; the match to TRBD1 covers 7 bases. The V segment lost 4 bases and the J segment 2 bases; nucleotides outside the gene matches: 10. Germline V lookup: CDR1 LGHNA, CDR2 YNFKEQ. The CDR3 has 16 amino acids. This CDR3 is CASSPGSQGLQETQYF. CDR3 nucleotide sequence: TGTGCCAGCAGCCCTGGCTCACAGGGGCTACAAGAGACCCAGTACTTC.

The chain couples TRBV6-1 to TRBJ2-7; D not certain. This CDR3 is built from 12 residues. In germline, CDR1 is MNHNS, CDR2 SASEGT. Deletions cut 7 bases from V and 5 bases from J, with 12 bases between. This chain's CDR3 is CASTQASDEQYF. CDR3 DNA: TGTGCCAGCACCCAGGCGTCTGACGAGCAGTACTTC.

The V call is TRBV30, the J call TRBJ2-7; D remains ambiguous. The CDR3 sequence is 15 residues long. Germline CDR1 GTSNPN, CDR2 SVGIG (reference sequence). V was trimmed by 1 base and J by 0 bases, leaving 13 bases between them. CDR3 region: CAWSAPSSYSYEQYF. The DNA of the CDR3 is TGTGCCTGGAGTGCCCCCAGCAGCTACTCCTACGAGCAGTACTTC.

J is TRBJ1-1 and V is TRBV2; no definite D call. The CDR3 is made up of 11 amino acids. Germline values: CDR1 SNHLY, CDR2 FYNNEI. V lost 6 bases to trimming and J lost 2 bases, with 4 bases between them. The chain's CDR3 is CASRENTEAFF. The CDR3 nucleotides read TGTGCCAGCAGGGAAAACACTGAAGCTTTCTTT.

This chain joins TRBV5-4 and TRBJ1-4; D gene ambiguous. The CDR3 is 16 amino acids. Trimming stripped 1 base from V and 4 bases from J, with 14 bases between. Germline CDR1 SGHNT, CDR2 YYREEE (reference sequence). CDR3 sequence reads: CASSLRQPDGNEKLFF. CDR3 in DNA: TGTGCCAGCAGCTTGAGGCAACCAGACGGTAATGAAAAACTGTTTTTT. The full variable domain, completed using reference TRBV5-4 and TRBJ1-4, is ETGVTQSPTHLIKTRGQQVTLRCSSQSGHNTVSWYQQALGQGPQFIFQYYREEENGRGNFPPRFSGLQFPNYSSELNVNALELDDSALYLCASSLRQPDGNEKLFFGSGTQLSVL.

The chain employs TRBV18 and TRBJ1-3; D remains ambiguous. Germline lookup yields CDR1 KGHSH and CDR2 LQKENI. Trimming took off 6 bases at V and 4 bases at J, with 10 bases between the two ends. The CDR3 is made up of 13 amino acids. CDR3 DNA: TGTGCCAGCTCCGAGGCTCGGGGAAACACCATATATTTT. It codes for CASSEARGNTIYF.

CDR3 region: CASSPSSGSWDTQYF. CDR3 DNA sequence: TGTGCCAGCAGCCCTTCTAGCGGGAGTTGGGATACGCAGTATTTT. V gene TRBV4-2 combines with J gene TRBJ2-3; 10 positions match TRBD2. Per the germline V gene, CDR1 is LGHNA and CDR2 is YNFKEQ. The V segment lost 4 bases and the J segment 6 bases; nucleotides outside the gene matches: 7. The CDR3 is made up of 15 amino acids.